Detailed here is one T cell receptor beta chain. Its antigen is still unknown. The sample is drawn from a study of T cells after yellow fever vaccination. General observations from the study: There was a possibility that FACS-sorted repertoires contained abundant clonotypes contaminating from the bulk population.

Germline V gene data show CDR1 as LGHDT and CDR2 as YNNKEL (reference sequence). The CDR3 contains 15 residues. Unmatched junction bases numbered 13, after V lost 4 bases and J lost 8 bases. TCRdb redid the calling of the 5' RACE reads with MiXCR, one entry per CDR3 protein. The sample has hundreds of thousands of distinct CDR3 sequences; under 15% are singletons. The receptor comes from a man aged 18 to 35 who received the YFV17D yellow fever vaccine. The chain couples TRBV3-1 to TRBJ1-2; 7 bases map to TRBD1. The sequencing here drew on CD4+ T cells sorted from PBMCs, taken 15 days after the yellow fever booster vaccination. The DNA of the CDR3 is TGTGCCAGCAGCCCGACACTGACAGGGACGGAGGGCTACACCTTC. This codes for CASSPTLTGTEGYTF.